This T cell receptor (beta chain) stems from a study of shared clonotypes between healthy human individuals. Some clones are missing from TCRdb's copy, which holds only in-frame ones; the method was immunoSEQ multiplex PCR. Here the sample spans about 2.5 million clones, about 90% being singletons. As regards this clone: Its matching antigen is unknown.

Trimming stripped 6 bases from V and 2 bases from J, with 11 bases between. From germline, CDR1 is MNHNY and CDR2 SVGAGI (reference sequence). The CDR3 runs 13 residues. Whole-study findings and limits: Tissue TCR repertoires likely differ from these blood-only repertoires.

This clonotype was obtained from a man younger than 35 in good health. Some clones in this sample may be carry-over from other donors' samples. The sample consisted of naive CD4+ T cells from PBMCs. The subset was: CD45RA+ positively selected. The chain recombines TRBV6-6 with TRBJ2-7; D is unclear. The chain's CDR3 is CASSKPPPYEQYF. CDR3 coding DNA: TGTGCCAGCAGCAAACCGCCCCCCTACGAGCAGTACTTC.